The rows below give T cell receptor beta chains drawn from one sample of a study of cytomegalovirus exposure and HLA in healthy donors. Generated by immunoSEQ multiplex PCR, the TCRdb table keeps only in-frame clones and is missing some. The sample lists around 210,000 clones, roughly 80% seen once, with around 1.7% in the top ten. The specimen was PBMCs. Receptor source: a middle-aged man in good health and CMV-seronegative. Both conserved end residues are part of each CDR3. Fields, in order: J gene, D gene, V gene, clone size, CDR3 protein, CDR3 DNA. A D gene is named only where the DNA matches it firmly. Size tells how often a clone was seen (once, few, many) or the class of an expanded clone, and some rows leave it out.

j_call: TRBJ2-3; d_call: TRBD1; v_call: TRBV19; clone_size: -; cdr3_aa: CASLNPDSDRGVKDTQYF; cdr3_nt: TGTGCCAGCTTAAACCCAGACTCCGACAGGGGAGTGAAAGATACGCAGTATTTT
j_call: TRBJ2-1; d_call: -; v_call: TRBV27; clone_size: -; cdr3_aa: CASSAGLYRSAYNEQFF; cdr3_nt: TGTGCCAGCAGTGCGGGATTGTACAGGTCAGCCTACAATGAGCAGTTCTTC
j_call: TRBJ2-7; d_call: TRBD2; v_call: TRBV28; clone_size: -; cdr3_aa: CASSLRGAGGGLREQYF; cdr3_nt: TGTGCCAGCAGTTTAAGAGGCGCGGGAGGGGGTTTGCGGGAGCAGTACTTC
j_call: TRBJ2-7; d_call: -; v_call: TRBV29-1; clone_size: -; cdr3_aa: CSVETQGMPYEQYF; cdr3_nt: TGCAGCGTTGAAACCCAGGGGATGCCCTACGAGCAGTACTTC
j_call: TRBJ2-3; d_call: TRBD1; v_call: TRBV28; clone_size: -; cdr3_aa: CASSTGGYTDTQYF; cdr3_nt: TGTGCCAGCAGTACAGGGGGCTACACAGATACGCAGTATTTT
j_call: TRBJ1-4; d_call: TRBD1; v_call: TRBV29-1; clone_size: -; cdr3_aa: CSVTNWTGGEKLFF; cdr3_nt: TGCAGCGTGACCAATTGGACAGGGGGTGAAAAACTGTTTTTT
j_call: TRBJ2-1; d_call: TRBD2; v_call: TRBV6-5; clone_size: -; cdr3_aa: CASSLPGLARYEQFF; cdr3_nt: TGTGCCAGCAGTCTTCCGGGACTAGCTCGGTATGAGCAGTTCTTC
j_call: TRBJ2-7; d_call: TRBD1; v_call: TRBV18; clone_size: -; cdr3_aa: CASSPRDRGVGEQYF; cdr3_nt: TGTGCCAGCTCACCGCGGGACAGGGGAGTAGGCGAGCAGTACTTC
j_call: TRBJ2-1; d_call: -; v_call: TRBV11-2; clone_size: -; cdr3_aa: CASSLRGSDEQFF; cdr3_nt: TGTGCCAGCAGCTTAAGAGGGAGCGATGAGCAGTTCTTC
j_call: TRBJ2-7; d_call: -; v_call: TRBV19; clone_size: few; cdr3_aa: CASSSDTPEEQYF; cdr3_nt: TGTGCCAGTAGTAGTGACACCCCGGAAGAGCAGTACTTC
j_call: TRBJ2-1; d_call: -; v_call: TRBV5-1; clone_size: -; cdr3_aa: CASSPPLGMNEQFF; cdr3_nt: TGCGCCAGCAGCCCCCCACTAGGAATGAATGAGCAGTTCTTC
j_call: TRBJ2-5; d_call: TRBD1; v_call: TRBV18; clone_size: -; cdr3_aa: CASSPRQGEETQYF; cdr3_nt: TGTGCCAGCTCACCAAGGCAGGGGGAAGAGACCCAGTACTTC
j_call: TRBJ2-3; d_call: TRBD1; v_call: TRBV6-1; clone_size: few; cdr3_aa: CASSDVTGGPDTQYF; cdr3_nt: TGTGCCAGCAGTGACGTGACAGGGGGACCAGATACGCAGTATTTT
j_call: TRBJ2-2; d_call: -; v_call: TRBV28; clone_size: few; cdr3_aa: CASSQTRGPNTGELFF; cdr3_nt: TGTGCCAGCAGTCAAACCAGGGGCCCGAACACCGGGGAGCTGTTTTTT
j_call: TRBJ2-3; d_call: TRBD2; v_call: TRBV10-1; clone_size: -; cdr3_aa: CASSEFTSGRLGPDTQYF; cdr3_nt: TGCGCCAGCAGTGAGTTTACTAGCGGGAGGCTTGGGCCAGATACGCAGTATTTT
j_call: TRBJ1-1; d_call: -; v_call: TRBV5-5; clone_size: -; cdr3_aa: CASSLSSVNTEAFF; cdr3_nt: TGTGCCAGCAGCTTGTCATCGGTGAACACTGAAGCTTTCTTT
j_call: TRBJ1-2; d_call: -; v_call: TRBV30; clone_size: -; cdr3_aa: CAWMGGAGYGYTF; cdr3_nt: TGTGCCTGGATGGGGGGGGCCGGCTATGGCTACACCTTC
j_call: TRBJ1-4; d_call: -; v_call: TRBV19; clone_size: -; cdr3_aa: CATKSIIGEKLFF; cdr3_nt: TGTGCCACGAAATCCATTATCGGTGAAAAACTGTTTTTT
j_call: TRBJ2-7; d_call: -; v_call: TRBV18; clone_size: -; cdr3_aa: CASSPGVDEQYF; cdr3_nt: TGTGCCAGCTCACCGGGAGTAGACGAGCAGTACTTC
j_call: TRBJ2-7; d_call: -; v_call: TRBV7-7; clone_size: -; cdr3_aa: CASSPNRQFEQYF; cdr3_nt: TGTGCCAGCAGCCCAAACAGACAGTTCGAGCAGTACTTC
j_call: TRBJ2-6; d_call: TRBD1; v_call: TRBV19; clone_size: -; cdr3_aa: CASVGQGASGANVLTF; cdr3_nt: TGTGCCAGTGTGGGACAGGGGGCATCTGGGGCCAACGTCCTGACTTTC
j_call: TRBJ2-5; d_call: TRBD2; v_call: TRBV9; clone_size: -; cdr3_aa: CASSVDAGGETQYF; cdr3_nt: TGTGCCAGCAGCGTAGATGCGGGAGGAGAGACCCAGTACTTC
j_call: TRBJ1-5; d_call: TRBD1; v_call: TRBV19; clone_size: -; cdr3_aa: CASSLPGGRNQPQHF; cdr3_nt: TGTGCCAGTAGTCTCCCAGGGGGTCGCAATCAGCCCCAGCATTTT